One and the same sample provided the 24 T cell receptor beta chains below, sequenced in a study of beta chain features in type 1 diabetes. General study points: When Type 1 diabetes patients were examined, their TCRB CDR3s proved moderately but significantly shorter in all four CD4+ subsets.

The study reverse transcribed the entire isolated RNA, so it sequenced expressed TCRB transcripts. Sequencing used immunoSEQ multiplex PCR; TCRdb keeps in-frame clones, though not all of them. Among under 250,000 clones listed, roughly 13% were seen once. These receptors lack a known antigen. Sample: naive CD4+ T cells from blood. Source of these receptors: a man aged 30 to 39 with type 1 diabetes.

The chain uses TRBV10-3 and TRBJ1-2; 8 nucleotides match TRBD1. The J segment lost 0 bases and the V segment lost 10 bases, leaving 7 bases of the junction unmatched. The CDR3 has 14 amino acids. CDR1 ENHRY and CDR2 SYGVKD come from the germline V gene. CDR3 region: CATLTGGTNYGYTF. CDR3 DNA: TGTGCCACCCTCACAGGGGGGACTAACTATGGCTACACCTTC.

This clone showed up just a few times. CDR3 sequence reads: CATSRASGAYNEQFF. The CDR3 nucleotides read TGTGCCACCAGCAGGGCTAGCGGAGCTTACAATGAGCAGTTCTTC. V and J are TRBV15 and TRBJ2-1; 7 nucleotides match TRBD2. The CDR3 covers 15 residues. J lost 4 bases, V lost 3 bases, and 6 bases had no gene match. Per the germline V gene, CDR1 is LNHNV and CDR2 is YYDKDF (reference sequence).

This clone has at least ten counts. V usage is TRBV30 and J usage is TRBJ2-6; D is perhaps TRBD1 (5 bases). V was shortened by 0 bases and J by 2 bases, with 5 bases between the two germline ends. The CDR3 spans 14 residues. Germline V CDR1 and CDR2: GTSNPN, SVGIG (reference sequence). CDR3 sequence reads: CAWSVQAGANVLTF. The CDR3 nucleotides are TGTGCCTGGAGTGTACAGGCTGGGGCCAACGTCCTGACTTTC.

CDR3 amino acids: CASCQIRSGQGQETQYF. CDR3 sequence (DNA): TGCGCCAGCTGCCAAATCCGCTCGGGACAGGGACAAGAGACCCAGTACTTC. The chain uses TRBV5-1 and TRBJ2-5; TRBD1 matches 9 bases. Germline CDR1 reads SGHRS; CDR2 reads YFSETQ. The CDR3 length is 17 residues. V lost 7 bases, J lost 2 bases, and 15 bases stayed unmatched. The full variable domain, rest sourced from reference TRBV5-1 and TRBJ2-5, is KAGVTQTPRYLIKTRGQQVTLSCSPISGHRSVSWYQQTPGQGLQFLFEYFSETQRNKGNFPGRFSGRQFSNSRSEMNVSTLELGDSALYLCASCQIRSGQGQETQYFGPGTRLLVL.

CDR3 coding DNA: TGCGCCAGCAGCCCCACAAGGGGCACTGAAGCTTTCTTT. This codes for CASSPTRGTEAFF. The V call is TRBV5-1, the J call TRBJ1-1; D may be TRBD1 (5 bases). The CDR3 runs to 13 residues. Trimming stripped 4 bases from V and 4 bases from J, with 11 bases between. CDR1 and CDR2 (germline): SGHRS, YFSETQ.

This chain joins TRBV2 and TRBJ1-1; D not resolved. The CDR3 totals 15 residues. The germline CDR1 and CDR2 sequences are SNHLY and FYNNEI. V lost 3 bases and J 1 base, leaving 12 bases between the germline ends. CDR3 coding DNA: TGTGCCAGCAGTGAGGAGGGAAGAACGAACACTGAAGCTTTCTTT. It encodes CASSEEGRTNTEAFF.

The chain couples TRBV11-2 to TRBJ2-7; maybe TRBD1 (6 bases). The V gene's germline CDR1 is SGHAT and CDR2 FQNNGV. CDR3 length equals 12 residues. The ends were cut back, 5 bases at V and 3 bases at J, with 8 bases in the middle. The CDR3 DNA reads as TGTGCCAGCAGCCTACAGGGCTACGAGCAGTACTTC. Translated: CASSLQGYEQYF.

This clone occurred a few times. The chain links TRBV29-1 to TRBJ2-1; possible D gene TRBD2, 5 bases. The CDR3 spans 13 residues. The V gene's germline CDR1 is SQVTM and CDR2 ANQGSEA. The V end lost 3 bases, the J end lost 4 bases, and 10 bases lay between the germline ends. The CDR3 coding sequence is TGCAGCGTTGATGCCCGGGGATACAATGAGCAGTTCTTC. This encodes CSVDARGYNEQFF.

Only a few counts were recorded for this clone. The CDR3 protein is CASSRIRGLGEQYF. CDR3 DNA: TGTGCCAGCAGCAGAATCAGGGGGCTGGGGGAGCAGTACTTC. The V call is TRBV5-8, the J call TRBJ2-7, with 8 bases that match TRBD1. Trimming at V came to 4 bases and at J to 7 bases, leaving 10 bases not matched to a gene. Germline V CDR1 and CDR2: SGHTS, YDEGEE. This CDR3 has 14 amino acids.

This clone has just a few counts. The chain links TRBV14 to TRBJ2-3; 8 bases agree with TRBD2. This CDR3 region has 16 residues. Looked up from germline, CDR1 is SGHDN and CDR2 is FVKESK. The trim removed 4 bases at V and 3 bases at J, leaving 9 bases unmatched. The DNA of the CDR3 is TGTGCCAGCAGCCGCTCGACTAGCGTTGTAACAGATACGCAGTATTTT. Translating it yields CASSRSTSVVTDTQYF.

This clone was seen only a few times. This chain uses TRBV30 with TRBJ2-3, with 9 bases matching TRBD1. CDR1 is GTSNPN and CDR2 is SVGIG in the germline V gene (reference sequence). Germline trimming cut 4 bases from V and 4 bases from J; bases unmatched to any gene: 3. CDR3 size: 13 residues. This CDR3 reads CAWTTGGPDTQYF. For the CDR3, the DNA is TGTGCCTGGACGACAGGGGGGCCAGATACGCAGTATTTT.

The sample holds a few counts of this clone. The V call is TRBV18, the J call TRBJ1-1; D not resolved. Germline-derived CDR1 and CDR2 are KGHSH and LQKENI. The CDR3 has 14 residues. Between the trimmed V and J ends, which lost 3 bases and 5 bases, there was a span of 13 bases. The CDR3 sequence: CASSPELSGTEAFF. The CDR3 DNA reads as TGTGCCAGCTCACCGGAACTTTCGGGAACTGAAGCTTTCTTT.

CDR3 protein: CASSELGTGTYNQPQHF. The CDR3 DNA reads as TGTGCCAGCAGTGAATTGGGGACAGGGACCTACAATCAGCCCCAGCATTTT. The gene calls are TRBV6-1 and TRBJ1-5, with TRBD1 matching 9 bases. Losses at the gene ends were 2 bases for V and 3 bases for J; bases not matched to a gene: 8. This CDR3 region has 17 residues. CDR1 is MNHNS and CDR2 is SASEGT in the germline V gene.

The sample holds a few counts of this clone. CDR3 amino acids: CASRLSGELFF. The DNA of the CDR3 is TGTGCCAGCAGACTCTCCGGGGAGCTGTTTTTT. The rearrangement joins TRBV2 to TRBJ2-2; D is undetermined. The CDR3 covers 11 residues. V dropped 6 bases and J dropped 6 bases, with 5 bases sitting between them. Per the germline V gene, CDR1 is SNHLY and CDR2 is FYNNEI.

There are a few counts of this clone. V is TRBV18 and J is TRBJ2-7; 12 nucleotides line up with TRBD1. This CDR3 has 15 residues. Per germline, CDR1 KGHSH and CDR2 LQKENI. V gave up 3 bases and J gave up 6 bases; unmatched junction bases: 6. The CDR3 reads CASSPPGTGGAEQYF. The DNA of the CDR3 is TGTGCCAGCTCACCGCCCGGGACAGGGGGCGCCGAGCAGTACTTC.

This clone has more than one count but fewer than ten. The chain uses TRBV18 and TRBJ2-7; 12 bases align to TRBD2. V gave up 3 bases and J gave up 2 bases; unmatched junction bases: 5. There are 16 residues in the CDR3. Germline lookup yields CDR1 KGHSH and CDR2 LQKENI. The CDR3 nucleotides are TGTGCCAGCTCACCTCTAGCTAGCGGGGGGGCCTACGAGCAGTACTTC. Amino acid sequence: CASSPLASGGAYEQYF.

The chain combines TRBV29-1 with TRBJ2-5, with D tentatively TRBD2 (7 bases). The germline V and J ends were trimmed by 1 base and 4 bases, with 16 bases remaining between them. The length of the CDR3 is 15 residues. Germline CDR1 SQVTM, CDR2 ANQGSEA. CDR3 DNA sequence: TGCAGCGTTGAAGTCCAAGGGGGGGGGCGAGAGACCCAGTACTTC. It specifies CSVEVQGGGRETQYF.

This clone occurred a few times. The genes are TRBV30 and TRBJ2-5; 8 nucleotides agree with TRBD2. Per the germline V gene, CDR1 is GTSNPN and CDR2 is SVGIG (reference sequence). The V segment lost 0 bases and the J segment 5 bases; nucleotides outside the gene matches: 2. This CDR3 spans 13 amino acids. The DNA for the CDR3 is TGTGCCTGGAGTGTACGACTAGCGGAGACCCAGTACTTC. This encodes CAWSVRLAETQYF.

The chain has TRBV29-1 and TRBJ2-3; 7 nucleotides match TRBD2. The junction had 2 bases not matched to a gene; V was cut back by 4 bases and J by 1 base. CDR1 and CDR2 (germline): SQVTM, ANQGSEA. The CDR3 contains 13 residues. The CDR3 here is CSVVAGGTDTQYF. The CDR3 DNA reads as TGCAGCGTTGTTGCGGGAGGCACAGATACGCAGTATTTT.

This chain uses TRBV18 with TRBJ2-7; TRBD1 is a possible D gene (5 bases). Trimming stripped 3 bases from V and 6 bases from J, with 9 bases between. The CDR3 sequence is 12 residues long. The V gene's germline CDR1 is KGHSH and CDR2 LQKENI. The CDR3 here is CASSPDIPEQYF. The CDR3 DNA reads TGTGCCAGCTCACCGGACATCCCCGAGCAGTACTTC.

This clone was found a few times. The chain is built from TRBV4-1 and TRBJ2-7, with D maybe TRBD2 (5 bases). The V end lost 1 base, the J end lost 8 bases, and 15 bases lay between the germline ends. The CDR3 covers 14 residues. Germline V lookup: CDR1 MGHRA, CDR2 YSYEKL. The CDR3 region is CASSQADFSVQQYF. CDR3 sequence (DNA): TGCGCCAGCAGCCAAGCGGACTTCTCGGTACAGCAGTACTTC.

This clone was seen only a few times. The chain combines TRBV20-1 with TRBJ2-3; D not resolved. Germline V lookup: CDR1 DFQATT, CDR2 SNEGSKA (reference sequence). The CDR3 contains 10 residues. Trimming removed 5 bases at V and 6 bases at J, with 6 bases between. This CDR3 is CSAYADTQYF. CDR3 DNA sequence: TGCAGTGCTTACGCGGATACGCAGTATTTT.

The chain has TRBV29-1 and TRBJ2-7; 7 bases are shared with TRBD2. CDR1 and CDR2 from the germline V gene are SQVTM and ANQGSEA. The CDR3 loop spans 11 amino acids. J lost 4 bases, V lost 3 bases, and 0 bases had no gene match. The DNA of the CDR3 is TGCAGCGTTGACGGGGGGTACGAGCAGTACTTC. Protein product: CSVDGGYEQYF.

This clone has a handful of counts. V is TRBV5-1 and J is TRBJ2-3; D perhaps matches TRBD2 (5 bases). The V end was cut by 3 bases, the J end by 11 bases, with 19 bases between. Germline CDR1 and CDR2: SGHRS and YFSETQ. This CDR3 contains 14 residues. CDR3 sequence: CASSSSQAGSWQYF. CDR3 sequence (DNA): TGCGCCAGCAGCTCTAGCCAGGCAGGTAGTTGGCAGTATTTT.